Listed below are T cell receptor beta chains from one sample, sequenced in a study of shared clonotypes between healthy human individuals. The data were produced by immunoSEQ multiplex PCR, yet TCRdb's version contains in-frame clones alone and is incomplete. The sample includes 2 million to 2.5 million clones, roughly 95% of them seen just once. The specimen was naive CD4+ T cells sorted from blood. These receptors came from a young man in good health. CDR3s leave out the opening cysteine and the closing phenylalanine or tryptophan.

TRBV6-5 ASSQRALNTEAF
TRBV5-1 ASSLVVGNAYEQY
TRBV10-3 AISWAQLYEQY
TRBV5-1 ASSLTVALYGYT
TRBV13 ASSPPLSGNTEAF
TRBV7-7 ASSSGLAETGELF
TRBV5-8 ASSLEAAGGPGETQY
TRBV5-1 ASSLGYTDTQY
TRBV10-3 AISDPGVGARETQY
TRBV2 ASSGGGTNEKLF
TRBV27 ASSLGPAGGADYGYT
TRBV9 ASSDRDRDEKLF
TRBV4-1 ASSQVGRVPGDTQY
TRBV5-4 ASSSPSGTGNREQY
TRBV27 ASSPVRTGAGGTEAF
TRBV7-9 ASSLGTKEEKLF
TRBV5-1 ASSLGQTHTGELF
TRBV5-6 ASSPVYRGWSPLYGYT
TRBV6-6 ASTKRRDTDTQY
TRBV5-6 ASSQIAGGATNTQY
TRBV4-1 ASSQEGGFTEAF
TRBV10-1 ASSLSVGDTQY
TRBV5-1 ASSYTGGVGLANYEQY
TRBV30 AWSVAGNTIY
TRBV9 ASSAGVAGNTIY
TRBV7-2 ASSLRPPKPGTDTQY
TRBV2 ASRYRDSLYEQY
TRBV9 ASSVAPGTGELF
TRBV5-8 ASSLAMVPDTDTQY
TRBV7-8 ASSLGRFDRTPQH
TRBV27 ASSLSLRAYIGELF
TRBV4-3 ASSQNRVSNQPQH
TRBV19 ASSKGLLVDTQY
TRBV6-5 ASSYVGTDTQY
TRBV2 ASSERLPADTQY
TRBV7-6 ASSSNHGSYNEQF
TRBV18 ASSPPGRSTDTQY
TRBV18 ASSFSGQVEKLF
TRBV5-6 ASRPSRLSGNTIY
TRBV7-3 ASSLSGGLGNTIY
TRBV11-3 ASSLNPGSTGELF
TRBV18 ASSPPSVNYGYT
TRBV10-2 ASRRLLNTGELF
TRBV27 ATPAGNQPQH
TRBV5-1 ASSLLAGSEETQY
TRBV5-6 ASSLRYQLGYEQY
TRBV12-5 ASGVGSGANVLT
TRBV11-2 ASSLNRDRDGYT
TRBV9 ASSVDGGSYEQY
TRBV28 ASSIPTSGSYEQY
TRBV6-1 ASSEQGPSTDTQY
TRBV18 ASSYGQGNTEAF
TRBV7-2 ASSLPSGRSQETQY
TRBV6-5 ASTPTGVGNNGYT
TRBV15 ATSRDSDRTEAF
TRBV5-6 ASSFLGDRDYEQY
TRBV5-1 ASSSPEGGRYEQY
TRBV7-9 ASSLAGGGQPQH
TRBV30 AWSVSGKFADTQY
TRBV6-6 ASTQGQFYEQY